A selection of T cell receptor beta chains follows, all from one sample in a study of T-cell reconstitution after alpha-beta-depleted transplantation in children. TCRdb ran MiXCR on the PCR reads and lists one entry per CDR3 protein. The sample holds some 840,000 distinct CDR3 sequences, 16% seen once. The sequenced sample was PBMCs, mostly from graft donor cells, obtained 360 days after TCRalphabeta/CD19-depleted stem cell transplant. These receptors originate from a male patient aged 10 to 17 who had a stem cell transplant for acute lymphoblastic leukemia, so the T cells may come from the graft donor. Both conserved end residues are part of each CDR3. A D gene is named only where the DNA matches it firmly. The size entry is marked missing in some rows and otherwise reads once, few, many or a size class.

CDR3 protein | CDR3 DNA | D gene | J gene | clone size | V gene
CASSAGTSGYGYTF | TGTGCCAGCAGCGCCGGGACGTCAGGATATGGCTACACCTTC | - | TRBJ1-2 | few | TRBV5-5
CASSPWWGNEYEQYF | TGTGCCAGCAGTCCTTGGTGGGGGAACGAGTACGAGCAGTACTTC | - | TRBJ2-7 | - | TRBV4-2
CATSIARHEKLFF | TGTGCCACCAGCATAGCCCGTCATGAAAAACTGTTTTTT | - | TRBJ1-4 | few | TRBV15
CASSNRRGDEQFF | TGTGCCAGCAGCAACAGGAGAGGGGATGAGCAGTTCTTC | - | TRBJ2-1 | few | TRBV6-2/TRBV6-3
CASRGGEAGYTDTQYF | TGCGCCAGCAGAGGGGGAGAAGCGGGATACACAGATACGCAGTATTTT | - | TRBJ2-3 | few | TRBV10-2
CASSPGGTSGRNEQFF | TGTGCCAGCTCGCCAGGGGGGACTAGCGGGAGAAATGAGCAGTTCTTC | TRBD2 | TRBJ2-1 | - | TRBV18
CASSSPLMSSYNEQFF | TGCGCCAGCAGTTCGCCACTCATGAGCTCCTACAATGAGCAGTTCTTC | - | TRBJ2-1 | - | TRBV5-1
CSVGVHYEQYF | TGCAGCGTTGGGGTTCACTACGAGCAGTACTTC | - | TRBJ2-7 | - | TRBV29-1
CATSRPRDLWLETQYF | TGTGCCACCAGTAGACCCCGGGACTTGTGGTTGGAGACCCAGTACTTC | - | TRBJ2-5 | few | TRBV15
CASSLEGSAIQYF | TGTGCCAGCAGCTTAGAGGGGTCGGCCATTCAGTACTTC | - | TRBJ2-4 | few | TRBV7-8
CASSLGFRGRSYNEQFF | TGTGCCAGCAGCTTAGGTTTCAGGGGTCGGTCCTACAATGAGCAGTTCTTC | - | TRBJ2-1 | few | TRBV7-6
CVTRPSGLAGELNNEQFF | TGTGTCACCAGGCCTTCGGGACTAGCGGGAGAATTAAACAATGAGCAGTTCTTC | TRBD2 | TRBJ2-1 | - | TRBV24-1
CASSPFRARDTDTQYF | TGTGCCAGCAGCCCCTTCCGGGCCAGGGACACAGATACGCAGTATTTT | - | TRBJ2-3 | many | TRBV12-3/TRBV12-4
CASSQDRDRNTGELFF | TGCGCCAGCAGCCAAGACCGGGACAGAAACACCGGGGAGCTGTTTTTT | TRBD1 | TRBJ2-2 | - | TRBV4-1
CASSPGLAGISYNEQFF | TGTGCCAGCAGTCCAGGACTAGCGGGGATATCCTACAATGAGCAGTTCTTC | TRBD2 | TRBJ2-1 | - | TRBV12-3/TRBV12-4